Shown below are 15 T cell receptor beta chains from a single sample sequenced in a study of blood T cell repertoires in COVID-19 (dated by TCRdb to the early 2020s). Library construction relied on the immunoSEQ multiplex PCR assay. TCRdb carries this immuneACCESS record with in-frame sequences only. Its versions omit some clonotypes, under half of them owing to an unresolved V gene in the studies checked, with the rest unexplained. This sample has over 150,000 clones in its table, and approximately 86% of those were observed once. Of the sample, just over 2.5% is held by the ten largest clones. Specimen: peripheral blood. All receptors come from a woman over 75 with COVID-19, enrolled during active disease.

This clone was detected once. The V gene is TRBV28, the J gene TRBJ1-1; maybe TRBD1 (6 bases). The CDR3 runs 16 residues. Trimming removed 4 bases at V and 2 bases at J, with 17 bases between. Germline V gene sequence: CDR1 MDHEN, CDR2 SYDVKM. The DNA of the CDR3 is TGTGCCAGCAGTTCTCAGGGGACCCGATCTAACACTGAAGCTTTCTTT. Protein sequence: CASSSQGTRSNTEAFF.

The chain has TRBV6-4 and TRBJ1-6, with 9 bases fitting TRBD1. Germline V lookup: CDR1 MRHNA, CDR2 SNTAGT. There are 14 residues in the CDR3. The V and J ends lost 5 bases and 9 bases, in that order; junction bases with no gene match: 5. CDR3 amino acids: CASSQTGGGSPLHF. The CDR3 bases are TGTGCCAGCAGTCAAACAGGGGGCGGTTCACCCCTCCACTTT.

The chain has TRBV2 and TRBJ2-7, with D perhaps matching TRBD1 (5 bases). Germline CDR1 and CDR2: SNHLY and FYNNEI. Trimming left V 7 bases short and J 0 bases short, with 10 bases between. The CDR3 is 13 residues long. CDR3 amino acids: CASIRGGSYEQYF. CDR3 bases: TGTGCCAGCATAAGGGGCGGCTCCTACGAGCAGTACTTC. The full variable domain, completed using reference TRBV2 and TRBJ2-7, is EPEVTQTPSHQVTQMGQEVILRCVPISNHLYFYWYRQILGQKVEFLVSFYNNEISEKSEIFDDQFSVERPDGSNFTLKIRSTKLEDSAMYFCASIRGGSYEQYFGPGTRLTVT.

J is TRBJ1-1 and V is TRBV18, with unresolved D. Germline CDR1 reads KGHSH; CDR2 reads LQKENI. Trimming took 3 bases from V and 0 from J, leaving 11 bases between them. The CDR3 is 15 residues long. Here the CDR3 reads CASSPPVGLNTEAFF. The DNA for the CDR3 is TGTGCCAGCTCACCGCCTGTTGGGCTGAACACTGAAGCTTTCTTT.

The table lists this clone with a few counts. The rearrangement uses TRBV5-8 and TRBJ1-5, with a possible D match to TRBD1 (6 bases). CDR1 is SGHTS, CDR2 YDEGEE, per germline. The CDR3 loop spans 15 amino acids. V was cut by 4 bases and J by 5 bases, with 16 bases left in between. Here the CDR3 reads CASSAPSGAYQPQHF. The CDR3, as DNA: TGTGCCAGCAGCGCTCCGTCAGGGGCTTATCAGCCCCAGCATTTT.

The V gene is TRBV19, the J gene TRBJ2-1, with TRBD2 matching 7 bases. After removal of 7 bases from V and 5 bases from J, the junction contained 14 bases not matched to a gene. Germline loops: CDR1 LNHDA, CDR2 SQIVND (reference sequence). The CDR3 is 16 residues long. The CDR3, as DNA: TGTGCCAGTACCCCCCCCCGCGGGAGAGTCCACAATGAGCAGTTCTTC. Residues: CASTPPRGRVHNEQFF.

J is TRBJ1-1 and V is TRBV28; D is possibly TRBD1 (6 bases). The CDR3 sequence is 13 residues long. V lost 6 bases to trimming and J lost 11 bases, with 19 bases between them. Germline CDR1 is MDHEN and CDR2 is SYDVKM. CDR3 DNA: TGTGCCAGCAGGAAGGGGGGGAGTCAGGTGGCTTTCTTT. This sequence encodes CASRKGGSQVAFF.

V usage is TRBV9 and J usage is TRBJ2-4; TRBD2 might be the D (6 bases). The CDR3 is 15 amino acids. Germline CDR1 is SGDLS and CDR2 is YYNGEE. V lost 0 bases to trimming and J lost 5 bases, with 12 bases between them. The CDR3 reads CASSVAGGKENIQYF. Here the CDR3 DNA reads TGTGCCAGCAGCGTAGCTGGGGGGAAGGAAAACATTCAGTACTTC.

The table lists this clone with a few counts. CDR3 amino acids: CASSGLAGIRHEQFF. For the CDR3, the DNA is TGTGCCAGTTCAGGACTAGCGGGAATTAGGCATGAGCAGTTCTTC. The V gene is TRBV2, the J gene TRBJ2-1; 12 nucleotides agree with TRBD2. The V and J ends lost 9 bases and 8 bases, in that order; junction bases with no gene match: 11. Germline loops: CDR1 SNHLY, CDR2 FYNNEI. This CDR3 is built from 15 residues. Combining the CDR3 with reference TRBV2 and TRBJ2-1 gives the whole variable domain EPEVTQTPSHQVTQMGQEVILRCVPISNHLYFYWYRQILGQKVEFLVSFYNNEISEKSEIFDDQFSVERPDGSNFTLKIRSTKLEDSAMYFCASSGLAGIRHEQFFGPGTRLTVL.

The DNA for the CDR3 is TGTGCCAGCAGCATAAAGACTAGCGGGATCTACAATGAGCAGTTCTTC. It translates to CASSIKTSGIYNEQFF. The gene calls are TRBV7-3 and TRBJ2-1; TRBD2 matches 11 bases. This CDR3 has 16 residues. Per germline, CDR1 SGHTA and CDR2 FQGTGA. V lost 5 bases to trimming and J lost 3 bases; unmatched junction nucleotides: 6.

This clone was seen only once. The chain is built from TRBV3-1 (or the pseudogene TRBV3-2) and TRBJ2-7, with TRBD2 identical over 7 bases. The junction had 2 bases not matched to a gene; V was cut back by 2 bases and J by 4 bases. Germline-derived CDR1 and CDR2 are LGHDT and YNNKEL (reference sequence). The CDR3 is 13 residues long. The CDR3, as DNA: TGTGCCAGCAGCCAACAGGGAGGGTACGAGCAGTACTTC. Protein product: CASSQQGGYEQYF.

The V gene is TRBV19, the J gene TRBJ1-2; a weak D match, TRBD1 (5 bases). CDR3 length equals 14 residues. The germline V and J ends were trimmed by 1 base and 7 bases, with 13 bases remaining between them. Per the germline V gene, CDR1 is LNHDA and CDR2 is SQIVND (reference sequence). The CDR3 DNA reads TGTGCCAGTAGTATAGGACAGTTAGTTTCTGGCTACACCTTC. Amino acids: CASSIGQLVSGYTF.

The V gene is TRBV28, the J gene TRBJ2-7; 7 bases fit TRBD2. The CDR3 is 12 amino acids. J gave up 4 bases and V 7 bases, and 4 bases lay outside the gene matches. CDR1 and CDR2 from the germline V gene are MDHEN and SYDVKM. The CDR3 DNA reads as TGTGCCAGCAATATCGGGGGGTACGAGCAGTACTTC. As protein: CASNIGGYEQYF.

V gene TRBV7-8 combines with J gene TRBJ2-2; D possibly corresponds to TRBD1 (6 bases). The CDR3 loop spans 16 amino acids. Deletions cut 5 bases from V and 2 bases from J, with 15 bases between. From germline, CDR1 is SGHVS and CDR2 FQNEAQ. The CDR3 loop is CASSPPDRLNTGELFF. CDR3 nucleotide sequence: TGTGCCAGCAGCCCTCCTGACAGGCTAAACACCGGGGAGCTGTTTTTT.

This chain links TRBV28 with TRBJ1-1, with unresolved D. CDR1 is MDHEN, CDR2 SYDVKM, per germline. This CDR3 contains 11 residues. V was cut by 3 bases and J by 5 bases, with 4 bases left in between. The CDR3 nucleotides read TGTGCCAGCAGTTTGAGGACTGAAGCTTTCTTT. This sequence encodes CASSLRTEAFF.